The clone carrying this T cell receptor beta chain has ten or more counts. Its antigen is currently unknown. CDR1 and CDR2 from the germline V gene are SGHTA and FQGNSA. V gave up 4 bases and J gave up 6 bases, with 12 bases separating them. This CDR3 is built from 14 residues. These data originate in a study of CD8 T cells in ankylosing spondylitis. Findings of the study overall: There was reportedly significant enrichment of clones that were disease-linked in matched ankylosing spondylitis synovial fluid. Clones that were linked to disease were CD8+ and were relatively rare in peripheral blood. Characteristic, it appeared, of ankylosing spondylitis blood was a TCR beta motif of roughly eight highly homologous variants.

5'-RACE, quantitative and with molecular barcodes, yielded the TCR beta libraries. TCRdb redid the calling of the 5' RACE reads with MiXCR, one entry per CDR3 protein. Of approximately 150,000 distinct CDR3 sequences in the sample, roughly 31% are singletons; the top ten hold 5.5% to 7.5%. The specimen was synovial fluid, either unsorted or a sorted T cell fraction (not recorded which). The J gene is TRBJ2-2, the V gene TRBV7-2, with a possible D match to TRBD1 (5 bases). The sequence came from a male donor with ankylosing spondylitis. CDR3 nucleotides: TGTGCCAGCAGCTCCCAGGGTTCGGCCGGGGAGCTGTTTTTT. It encodes CASSSQGSAGELFF.